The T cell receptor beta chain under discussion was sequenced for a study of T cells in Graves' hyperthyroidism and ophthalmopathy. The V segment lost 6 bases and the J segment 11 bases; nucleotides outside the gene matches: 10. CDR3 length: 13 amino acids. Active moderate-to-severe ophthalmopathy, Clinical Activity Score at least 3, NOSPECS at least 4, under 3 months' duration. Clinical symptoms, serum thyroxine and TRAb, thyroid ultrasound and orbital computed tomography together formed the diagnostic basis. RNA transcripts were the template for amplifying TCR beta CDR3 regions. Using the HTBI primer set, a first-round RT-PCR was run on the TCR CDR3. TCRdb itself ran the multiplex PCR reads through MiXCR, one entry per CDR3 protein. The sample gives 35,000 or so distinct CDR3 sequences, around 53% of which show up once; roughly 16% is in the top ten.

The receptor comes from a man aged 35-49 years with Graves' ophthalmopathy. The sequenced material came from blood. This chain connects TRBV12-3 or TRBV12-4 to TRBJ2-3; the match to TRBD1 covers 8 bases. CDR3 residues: CASRDRAYREQYF. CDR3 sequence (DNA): TGTGCCAGCAGGGACAGGGCCTACCGTGAGCAGTATTTT.